The rows below give T cell receptor beta chains drawn from one sample of a study of blood T cell repertoires in COVID-19. Sequencing used immunoSEQ multiplex PCR; TCRdb keeps in-frame clones, though not all of them. The table records about 110,000 clones, roughly 82% of them present only once. Sequenced material: peripheral blood. Every receptor here comes from an older woman with acute or convalescent COVID-19. Both conserved end residues are part of each CDR3. The D gene is left open where the match is weak. Size values are once, few and many counts, or a class for expanded clones, and some rows have none.

d_call: TRBD1; j_call: TRBJ1-6; clone_size: -; v_call: TRBV4-2; cdr3_aa: CASSGSRTGNSPLHF; cdr3_nt: TGTGCCAGCAGCGGATCTAGGACAGGGAATTCACCCCTCCACTTT
d_call: -; j_call: TRBJ1-6; clone_size: -; v_call: TRBV7-2; cdr3_aa: CASSLGADAMVFSPLHF; cdr3_nt: TGTGCCAGCAGCTTAGGGGCCGACGCGATGGTATTTTCACCCCTCCACTTT
d_call: -; j_call: TRBJ1-4; clone_size: -; v_call: TRBV4-3; cdr3_aa: CASSQDPLALNEKLFF; cdr3_nt: TGCGCCAGCAGCCAAGATCCGCTGGCCCTTAATGAAAAACTGTTTTTT
d_call: -; j_call: TRBJ1-3; clone_size: -; v_call: TRBV20-1; cdr3_aa: CSASPGNTIYF; cdr3_nt: TGCAGTGCTAGCCCGGGAAACACCATATATTTT
d_call: TRBD2; j_call: TRBJ2-3; clone_size: -; v_call: TRBV24-1; cdr3_aa: CATSDLPGGSGGTDTQYF; cdr3_nt: TGTGCCACCAGTGATTTGCCCGGGGGTAGCGGGGGTACAGATACGCAGTATTTT
d_call: TRBD2; j_call: TRBJ2-3; clone_size: -; v_call: TRBV27; cdr3_aa: CASRTSTISTDTQYF; cdr3_nt: TGTGCCAGCAGGACTAGCACCATTAGCACAGATACGCAGTATTTT
d_call: -; j_call: TRBJ2-5; clone_size: -; v_call: TRBV21-1; cdr3_aa: CASSKSTGGQGTQYF; cdr3_nt: TGTGCCAGCAGCAAATCGACGGGGGGGCAGGGGACCCAGTACTTC
d_call: TRBD1; j_call: TRBJ2-7; clone_size: -; v_call: TRBV6-1; cdr3_aa: CASSTGTGPYEQYF; cdr3_nt: TGTGCCAGCAGCACCGGGACAGGGCCCTACGAGCAGTACTTC
d_call: -; j_call: TRBJ2-7; clone_size: few; v_call: TRBV10-3; cdr3_aa: CAITGPGQEQYF; cdr3_nt: TGTGCCATCACGGGCCCAGGGCAGGAGCAGTACTTC
d_call: -; j_call: TRBJ2-5; clone_size: -; v_call: TRBV20-1; cdr3_aa: CSASSTRETQYF; cdr3_nt: TGCAGTGCTAGTAGTACTCGGGAGACCCAGTACTTC
d_call: TRBD1; j_call: TRBJ1-3; clone_size: -; v_call: TRBV6-6; cdr3_aa: CAAGGRDSASGNTIYF; cdr3_nt: TGTGCCGCGGGGGGGCGGGACAGCGCTTCTGGAAACACCATATATTTT
d_call: -; j_call: TRBJ1-1; clone_size: -; v_call: TRBV10-1; cdr3_aa: CASSPQGVLDTEAFF; cdr3_nt: TGCGCCAGCAGTCCCCAAGGGGTTTTGGACACTGAAGCTTTCTTT
d_call: TRBD2; j_call: TRBJ2-2; clone_size: -; v_call: TRBV7-3; cdr3_aa: CASSYGTSGYTGELFF; cdr3_nt: TGTGCCAGCAGCTACGGGACTAGCGGATACACCGGGGAGCTGTTTTTT
d_call: -; j_call: TRBJ2-7; clone_size: -; v_call: TRBV6-1; cdr3_aa: CASSERSYEQYF; cdr3_nt: TGTGCCAGCAGTGAACGTTCCTACGAGCAGTACTTC
d_call: -; j_call: TRBJ1-5; clone_size: few; v_call: TRBV4-2; cdr3_aa: CASSQEARKEGPQHF; cdr3_nt: TGTGCCAGCAGCCAGGAAGCCAGAAAAGAGGGGCCCCAGCATTTT
d_call: -; j_call: TRBJ1-2; clone_size: few; v_call: TRBV12-3/TRBV12-4; cdr3_aa: CASSFWGRDGYTF; cdr3_nt: TGTGCCAGCAGTTTTTGGGGGAGGGATGGCTACACCTTC
d_call: -; j_call: TRBJ2-7; clone_size: -; v_call: TRBV18; cdr3_aa: CAGAGTGTSGEQYF; cdr3_nt: TGTGCCGGGGCCGGGACTGGAACTTCGGGCGAGCAGTACTTC
d_call: TRBD2; j_call: TRBJ2-3; clone_size: once; v_call: TRBV7-2; cdr3_aa: CASSLAPSGGFTDTQYF; cdr3_nt: TGTGCCAGCAGCTTAGCCCCTAGCGGGGGGTTCACAGATACGCAGTATTTT